The clone carrying this TCR beta chain was observed once. Assay used: immunoSEQ multiplex PCR; TCRdb lists only in-frame clones, some missing. The table has 56,000 or so clones, around 85% seen once. Trimming took off 2 bases at V and 7 bases at J, with 6 bases between the two ends. The CDR3 has 12 amino acids. Germline V lookup: CDR1 MDHEN, CDR2 SYDVKM. These data originate in a study of T cell responses to AZD1222 COVID-19 vaccine. This receptor was identified in an adult in good health. The chain recombines TRBV28 with TRBJ1-5, with D hard to call. The starting material was peripheral blood, obtained on day 0 of AZD1222 vaccination. CDR3 coding DNA: TGTGCCAGCAGTTTACTGGAGCAGCCCCAGCATTTT. Protein sequence: CASSLLEQPQHF.